The 9 T cell receptor beta chains below come from one sample, sequenced in a study of OX40 agonist ivuxolimab in advanced cancers. Measured with immunoSEQ multiplex PCR; TCRdb has only the in-frame clones, and not every one. The data contain around 26,000 clones, roughly 73% of them singletons. Sequenced here: CD4+ or CD8+ T cells sorted from blood, sampled in a trial of the OX40 agonist ivuxolimab. The receptors originated from an adult with an advanced solid tumor such as melanoma, head and neck, liver or kidney cancer.

The rearrangement uses TRBV5-1 and TRBJ2-5, with D unclear. CDR3 length: 12 residues. Trimming shortened V by 2 bases and J by 5 bases, and 7 bases separated the two germline ends. Germline CDR1 is SGHRS and CDR2 is YFSETQ. The CDR3 protein is CASSFSAETQYF. For the CDR3, the DNA is TGCGCCAGCAGCTTTTCAGCGGAGACCCAGTACTTC.

The sample holds a few counts of this clone. This sequence joins TRBV7-2 and TRBJ2-1; perhaps TRBD1 as D (5 bases). Germline lookup yields CDR1 SGHTA and CDR2 FQGNSA. Trimming left V 1 base short and J 3 bases short, with 10 bases between. The CDR3 has 15 amino acids. CDR3 amino acids: CASSLGQGRYNEQFF. The CDR3 region has the DNA TGTGCCAGCAGCTTAGGGCAGGGCCGCTACAATGAGCAGTTCTTC.

The chain recombines TRBV25-1 with TRBJ2-3; D may match TRBD1 or TRBD2 (6 bases each). Trimming shortened V by 1 base and J by 3 bases, and 17 bases separated the two germline ends. The CDR3 contains 17 residues. Germline CDR1 is MGHDK and CDR2 is SYGVNS. DNA of the CDR3: TGTGCCAGCAGTGAATCTAAGGGGGGCACAGAGACAGATACGCAGTATTTT. Protein: CASSESKGGTETDTQYF.

The rearrangement links TRBV23-1 to TRBJ1-5; D is unclear. TRBV23-1 is designated an ORF whose function remains uncertain. This CDR3 is built from 17 residues. Trimming stripped 0 bases from V and 6 bases from J, with 18 bases between. The CDR3 loop reads CASSQSVENREGQPQHF. The CDR3 DNA sequence: TGCGCCAGCAGTCAATCGGTGGAAAACCGGGAGGGTCAGCCCCAGCATTTT.

The rearrangement joins TRBV14 to TRBJ1-4, with D tentatively TRBD1 (5 bases). The V end was cut by 0 bases, the J end by 7 bases, with 15 bases between. The CDR3 spans 16 residues. Germline V gene data show CDR1 as SGHDN and CDR2 as FVKESK. The CDR3 is CASSQDLRGAGEKLFF. The DNA of the CDR3 is TGTGCCAGCAGCCAAGATTTACGGGGCGCGGGTGAAAAACTGTTTTTT.

V gene TRBV2 combines with J gene TRBJ2-1, with TRBD2 matching 11 bases. This CDR3 has 16 residues. J lost 0 bases, V lost 4 bases, and 2 bases had no gene match. The germline V gene encodes CDR1 SNHLY and CDR2 FYNNEI. The CDR3 is CASSGSGRASYNEQFF. The CDR3 nucleotides read TGTGCCAGCAGTGGTAGCGGGAGGGCCTCCTACAATGAGCAGTTCTTC. The variable domain in full, with the rest retrieved from reference TRBV2 and TRBJ2-1, is EPEVTQTPSHQVTQMGQEVILRCVPISNHLYFYWYRQILGQKVEFLVSFYNNEISEKSEIFDDQFSVERPDGSNFTLKIRSTKLEDSAMYFCASSGSGRASYNEQFFGPGTRLTVL.

This clone has only one observation. The rearrangement uses TRBV27 and TRBJ2-7, with D possibly being TRBD1 (5 bases). The germline V gene has CDR1 MNHEY and CDR2 SMNVEV (reference sequence). V gave up 2 bases and J gave up 6 bases, with 8 bases separating them. This CDR3 is 12 amino acids long. For the CDR3, the DNA is TGTGCCAGCAGTTTACCAGGGCGCGAGCAGTACTTC. This gives the protein CASSLPGREQYF.

The rearrangement joins TRBV28 to TRBJ2-3; the D gene is possibly TRBD2 (6 bases). Trimming took off 7 bases at V and 2 bases at J, with 13 bases between the two ends. CDR1 MDHEN and CDR2 SYDVKM come from the germline V gene. The CDR3 is made up of 14 amino acids. CDR3 bases: TGTGCCAGCAAGGGCGGGATCGACACAGATACGCAGTATTTT. This gives the protein CASKGGIDTDTQYF.

CDR3 in DNA: TGTGCCAGCAGCCAAGACAGGGGGCGCACCCAGCCCCAGCATTTT. It yields the protein CASSQDRGRTQPQHF. J is TRBJ1-5 and V is TRBV7-2; 10 bases are a match to TRBD1. Germline-derived CDR1 and CDR2 are SGHTA and FQGNSA. Germline trimming cut 5 bases from V and 7 bases from J; bases unmatched to any gene: 8. This CDR3 comprises 15 residues.